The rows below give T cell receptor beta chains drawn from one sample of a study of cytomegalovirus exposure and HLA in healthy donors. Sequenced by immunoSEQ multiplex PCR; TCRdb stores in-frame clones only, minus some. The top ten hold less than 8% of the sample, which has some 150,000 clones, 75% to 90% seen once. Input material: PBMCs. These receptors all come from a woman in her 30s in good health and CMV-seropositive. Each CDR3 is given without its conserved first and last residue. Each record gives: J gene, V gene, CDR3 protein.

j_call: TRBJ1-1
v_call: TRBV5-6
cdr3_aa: ASSLQGAAF

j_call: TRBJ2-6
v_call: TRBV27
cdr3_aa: ASSGHRAQGANVLT

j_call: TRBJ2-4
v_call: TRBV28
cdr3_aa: ASSRWRRAKNIQY

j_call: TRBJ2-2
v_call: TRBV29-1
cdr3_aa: SVGTGTSIGTGELF

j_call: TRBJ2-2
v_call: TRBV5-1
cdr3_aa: ASGQTPEGGELF

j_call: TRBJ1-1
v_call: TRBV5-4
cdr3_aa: ASSFMEDNEAF

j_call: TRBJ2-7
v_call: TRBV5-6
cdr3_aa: ASSAVNYEQY

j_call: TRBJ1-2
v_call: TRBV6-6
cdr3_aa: ASSRDRYVYGYT

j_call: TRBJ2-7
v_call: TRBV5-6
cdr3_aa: ASSNPALAAYEQY

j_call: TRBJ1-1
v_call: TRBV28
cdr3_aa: ASSLPPGNTEAF

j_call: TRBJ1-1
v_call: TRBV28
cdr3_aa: AILGRGTTEAF

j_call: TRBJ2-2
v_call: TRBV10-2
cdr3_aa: AQSRGLSTGELF

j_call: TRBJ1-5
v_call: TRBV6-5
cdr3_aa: ASSSTGRNQPQH

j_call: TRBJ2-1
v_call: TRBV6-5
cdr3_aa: ASSFDSNEQF

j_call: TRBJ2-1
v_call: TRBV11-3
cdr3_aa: ASSVSNRGSGEQF

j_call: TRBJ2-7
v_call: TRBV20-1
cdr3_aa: SASGSYEQY

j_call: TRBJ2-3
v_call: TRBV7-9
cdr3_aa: ASSEKRGASTDTQY

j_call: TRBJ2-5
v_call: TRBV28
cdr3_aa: ASRLQGVETQY

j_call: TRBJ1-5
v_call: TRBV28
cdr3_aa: ASSSPIGPGQGANQPQH

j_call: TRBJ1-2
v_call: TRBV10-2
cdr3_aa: ASRAGYESYGYT

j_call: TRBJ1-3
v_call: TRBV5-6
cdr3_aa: ASSPGMLGNTIY

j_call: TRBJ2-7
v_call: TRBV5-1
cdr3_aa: ASSLGQQGPYEQY

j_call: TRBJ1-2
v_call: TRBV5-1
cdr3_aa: ASSLGISLNADYGYT

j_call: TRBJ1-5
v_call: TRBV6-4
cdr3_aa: ASSDGGRPYSNQPQH

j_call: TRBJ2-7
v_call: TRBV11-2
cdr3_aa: ASSFGQGETYEQY

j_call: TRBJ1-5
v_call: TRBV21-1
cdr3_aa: ASSGLSAGKIEH

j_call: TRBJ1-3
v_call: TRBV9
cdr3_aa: ASSRSGRADSGNTIY

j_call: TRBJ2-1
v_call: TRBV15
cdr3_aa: ATSRSPFETSGSGNEQF

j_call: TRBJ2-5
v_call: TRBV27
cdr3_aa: ASSLPGQGVETQY

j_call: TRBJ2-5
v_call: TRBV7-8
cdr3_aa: ASSGGQQETQY

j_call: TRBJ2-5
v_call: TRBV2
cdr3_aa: ASSEEASGGAETQY

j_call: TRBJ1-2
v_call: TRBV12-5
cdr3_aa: ASGLGASSYGYT

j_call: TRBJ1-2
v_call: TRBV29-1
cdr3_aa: SIPLIYGYT

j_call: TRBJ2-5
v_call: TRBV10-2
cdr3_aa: ASTWGGLGETQY

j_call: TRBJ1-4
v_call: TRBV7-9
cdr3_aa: ASSLAPARGNEKLF

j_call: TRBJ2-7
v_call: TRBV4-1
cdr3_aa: ASSHGQGTYEQY

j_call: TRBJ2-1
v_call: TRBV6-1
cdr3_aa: ASSAQGWNEQF

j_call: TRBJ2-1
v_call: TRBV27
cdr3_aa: ASSFKGRGDYNEQF

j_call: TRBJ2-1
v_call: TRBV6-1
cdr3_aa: ASFYRGSSYNEQF

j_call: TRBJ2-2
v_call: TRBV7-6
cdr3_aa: ASSLLARNGGELF